This entry describes one T cell receptor (beta chain). Antigen specificity is unknown. V dropped 4 bases and J dropped 6 bases, with 22 bases sitting between them. The CDR3 consists of 16 residues. Looked up from germline, CDR1 is SGHRS and CDR2 is YFSETQ. Per individual sample, 95,000 to 100,000 TCR templates were assayed. Method: immunoSEQ multiplex PCR; TCRdb's copy keeps in-frame clones and lacks some. The sample lists 85,000 to 130,000 clones; just over 90% were seen once. The data derive from a study of siplizumab effects on memory and regulatory T cells. General study results and limits: Naive T cells looked more diverse than memory cells, and they looked like major contributors to the alloresponse. Naive-or-memory phenotypes were unassignable for roughly 80-95% of proliferating CD4+ or CD8+ clones.

The receptor comes from a human donor in good health. The sample was Tregs sorted from blood. The J gene is TRBJ2-5, the V gene TRBV5-1; perhaps D is TRBD1 or TRBD2 (7 bases each). The CDR3 DNA reads as TGCGCCAGCAGCCGTGACGACAGGCAGGGGGGGAAGACCCAGTACTTC. Translated, it gives CASSRDDRQGGKTQYF.